This T cell receptor (beta chain) was documented in a study of blood T cell repertoires in COVID-19. Across the study: The United States, Italy and Spain were the sources of the acute and convalescent COVID-19 samples.

CDR3 size: 14 residues. The germline V and J ends were trimmed by 6 bases and 5 bases, with 18 bases remaining between them. The germline gives CDR1 SQVTM, CDR2 ANQGSEA. Measured with immunoSEQ multiplex PCR; TCRdb has only the in-frame clones, and not every one. The sample has approximately 330,000 clones; around 87% are singletons. This clone was found a few times. The chain combines TRBV29-1 with TRBJ2-3, with D perhaps TRBD2 (5 bases). Sequencing was done on a sample of peripheral blood. The TCR originated in a woman aged 40 to 50 with COVID-19, enrolled during active disease. DNA for the CDR3: TGCAGCGTCCTAGCCGTAGGATCGATAGATACGCAGTATTTT. This translates into CSVLAVGSIDTQYF.